In its sample, the clone carrying this TCR beta chain was seen a few times. This sample is drawn from a study of T-cell reconstitution after alpha-beta-depleted transplantation in children. The TCRbeta library was prepared with unique molecular identifiers. TCRdb redid the calling of the PCR reads with MiXCR, one entry per CDR3 protein. The data contain around 670,000 distinct CDR3 sequences, roughly 13% of them singletons. The CDR3 is 14 residues long. V dropped 0 bases and J dropped 5 bases, with 8 bases sitting between them. CDR1 and CDR2 (germline): MGHDK, SYGVNS. The TCR originated in a girl between 2 and 10 years old with congenital amegakaryocytic thrombocytopenia, due to receive a stem cell transplant. V is TRBV25-1 and J is TRBJ1-5; no clear D. The material was PBMCs, obtained before TCRalphabeta/CD19-depleted stem cell transplant. This CDR3 is CASSEYGADQPQHF. The CDR3 nucleotides read TGTGCCAGCAGTGAATATGGCGCGGATCAGCCCCAGCATTTT.